This T cell receptor beta chain was identified during a study of cytomegalovirus exposure and HLA in healthy donors. Overall study results and limits: Association of 16,951 TCR beta sequences with HLA alleles was found at 0.05 false discovery rate in a later analysis. Presence/absence comparisons presumed near-even sequencing depth among donors. Later analysis revealed greater clonal expansion in HLA-associated TCR beta chains than in equally common others.

Germline CDR1 is SGHTA and CDR2 is FQGNSA. This CDR3 is 16 amino acids long. V was trimmed by 4 bases and J by 5 bases, leaving 20 bases between them. This clone was detected a few times. Its target is not known. The PCR contained 60 Vbeta and 13 Jbeta primers. Assay: immunoSEQ multiplex PCR; the TCRdb copy retains only in-frame clones and omits some. The table records about 180,000 clones, over 60% of them present only once. The specimen sequenced was PBMCs. The receptor comes from a man in his forties in good health and CMV-seronegative. The V gene is TRBV7-2, the J gene TRBJ2-5; D might be TRBD2 (6 bases). Written as DNA, the CDR3 is TGTGCCAGCAGCTCCGAGGGGCGACGGGGGTGGGAGACCCAGTACTTC. Encoded protein: CASSSEGRRGWETQYF.